This T cell receptor beta chain was identified during a study of cytomegalovirus exposure and HLA in healthy donors. A note on this clone: The antigen remains undetermined.

In germline, CDR1 is LGHNA, CDR2 YSLEER. This CDR3 region has 15 residues. The junction had 4 bases not matched to a gene; V was cut back by 0 bases and J by 5 bases. Donors showed nominal health when sampled, although they likely had unrecorded immune exposures. General observations from the study: Immune exposure was documented only through CMV serostatus.

The study ran its PCR with 60 Vbeta and 13 Jbeta primers. Data came from immunoSEQ multiplex PCR; TCRdb stores just in-frame clones and leaves some out. The profile covers under 70,000 clones, with roughly 79% appearing a single time and about 3.1% taken by the ten largest. This sequence joins TRBV4-3 and TRBJ2-5; TRBD2 matches 9 bases. The sequence was obtained from a man in his fifties or sixties in good health and CMV-seronegative. The specimen sequenced was PBMCs. The DNA of the CDR3 is TGCGCCAGCAGCCAAGATAGTAGCGGGGGCGAGACCCAGTACTTC. The encoded protein is CASSQDSSGGETQYF.